The 32 T cell receptor beta chains presented below share a single source sample, sequenced in a study of T-cell reconstitution after alpha-beta-depleted transplantation in children. Molecular barcoding with unique molecular identifiers was used for the TCRbeta library. Using its own MiXCR run on the PCR reads, TCRdb lists one record per CDR3 protein. Of around 400,000 distinct CDR3 sequences listed, around 21% are singletons. The starting material was PBMCs from the stem cell graft donor, obtained from the stem cell graft. The receptors were gathered from a human donor who donated a stem cell graft to a child with acute myeloid leukemia.

The chain uses TRBV20-1 and TRBJ1-5; D gene unclear. CDR3 size: 14 residues. The ends were cut back, 6 bases at V and 2 bases at J, with 14 bases in the middle. In germline, CDR1 is DFQATT, CDR2 SNEGSKA (reference sequence). DNA of the CDR3: TGCAGTGCGTTATCCCCGCGGGGCAATCAGCCCCAGCATTTT. This sequence encodes CSALSPRGNQPQHF.

This clonotype was found a few times. This chain connects TRBV18 to TRBJ2-1; TRBD2 agrees at 8 bases. CDR1 KGHSH and CDR2 LQKENI come from the germline V gene. The CDR3 totals 17 residues. With 1 base clipped from V and 2 bases from J, the junction kept 7 bases outside the gene matches. CDR3 in DNA: TGTGCCAGCTCACCACGAGCTAGCGGGCCCACCTACAATGAGCAGTTCTTC. Protein product: CASSPRASGPTYNEQFF.

Only a few counts were recorded for this clonotype. The chain couples TRBV4-3 to TRBJ2-1, with TRBD2 matching over 10 bases. Trimming cost V 0 bases and J 0 bases; bases outside gene matches: 2. Germline-derived CDR1 and CDR2 are LGHNA and YSLEER. The CDR3 is made up of 17 amino acids. CDR3 sequence reads: CASSQDRTSGSYNEQFF. CDR3 sequence (DNA): TGCGCCAGCAGCCAAGATAGGACTAGCGGCTCCTACAATGAGCAGTTCTTC.

This clonotype has a count of ten or more. The chain uses TRBV25-1 and TRBJ1-5, with D uncertain. CDR3 length: 14 amino acids. Trimming shortened V by 5 bases and J by 1 base, and 9 bases separated the two germline ends. Per germline, CDR1 MGHDK and CDR2 SYGVNS. The CDR3 sequence: CASSPPTSNQPQHF. CDR3 nucleotide sequence: TGTGCCAGCAGTCCACCAACGAGCAATCAGCCCCAGCATTTT.

This chain links TRBV3-1 with TRBJ2-7; 9 nucleotides align to TRBD2. The CDR3 runs to 15 residues. J was trimmed by 6 bases and V by 10 bases; bases with no gene match: 16. Germline values: CDR1 LGHDT, CDR2 YNNKEL (reference sequence). The CDR3 here is CATCQEVSGSTEQYF. The DNA of the CDR3 is TGTGCCACCTGCCAAGAGGTTAGCGGGAGTACCGAGCAGTACTTC.

This rearrangement joins TRBV9 to TRBJ2-1; 8 bases map to TRBD2. The germline gives CDR1 SGDLS, CDR2 YYNGEE. The CDR3 spans 15 residues. J was trimmed by 2 bases and V by 2 bases; bases with no gene match: 3. DNA of the CDR3: TGTGCCAGCAGCGTTAGACTAGCGACCTACAATGAGCAGTTCTTC. It yields the protein CASSVRLATYNEQFF.

This clonotype has only a few counts. The chain combines TRBV11-3 with TRBJ1-2; D is undetermined. Trimming stripped 6 bases from V and 3 bases from J, with 11 bases between. The CDR3 contains 13 residues. Germline V CDR1 and CDR2: SGHNT, YENEEA. The DNA for the CDR3 is TGTGCCAGCAGACCGGGAGTGGACTATGGCTACACCTTC. It yields the protein CASRPGVDYGYTF.

The rearrangement links TRBV7-9 to TRBJ1-1; possibly TRBD1 for D (6 bases). CDR3 length: 15 amino acids. The germline V gene encodes CDR1 SEHNR and CDR2 FQNEAQ (reference sequence). V dropped 4 bases and J dropped 0 bases, with 12 bases sitting between them. The CDR3 region has the DNA TGTGCCAGCAGCTCCTCGACAGGAATGAACACTGAAGCTTTCTTT. Protein sequence: CASSSSTGMNTEAFF.

J is TRBJ1-1 and V is TRBV5-1, with D perhaps matching TRBD1 (6 bases). The CDR3 runs to 15 residues. V dropped 3 bases and J dropped 0 bases, with 12 bases sitting between them. Germline lookup yields CDR1 SGHRS and CDR2 YFSETQ. CDR3 DNA sequence: TGCGCCAGCAGCTCGGACAGTCCCATGAACACTGAAGCTTTCTTT. Its translation is CASSSDSPMNTEAFF.

This clonotype was counted between two and nine times. V gene TRBV12-3 or TRBV12-4 combines with J gene TRBJ2-3, with D maybe TRBD1 (5 bases). CDR3 length equals 15 residues. The V and J ends lost 7 bases and 2 bases respectively, with 16 bases between them. Written as DNA, the CDR3 is TGTGCCAGCATTATCGACAGAAACCCCACAGATACGCAGTATTTT. As protein: CASIIDRNPTDTQYF.

The rearrangement joins TRBV29-1 to TRBJ2-7, with TRBD1 matching 10 bases. CDR1 is SQVTM and CDR2 is ANQGSEA in the germline V gene. The ends lost 3 bases at V and 6 bases at J; junction bases unmatched: 5. The CDR3 sequence is 13 residues long. DNA for the CDR3: TGCAGCGTTGATGACAGGGGGCTACGCGAGCAGTACTTC. Protein sequence: CSVDDRGLREQYF.

To note about this clonotype: This clone may be a read error of a much larger clone one base away. The V gene is TRBV3-1, the J gene TRBJ2-1; TRBD2 aligns across 11 bases. This CDR3 comprises 12 residues. J gave up 9 bases and V 7 bases, and 2 bases lay outside the gene matches. CDR1 is LGHDT and CDR2 is YNNKEL in the germline V gene (reference sequence). Written as DNA, the CDR3 is TGTGCCAGCACCCTAGCGGGAGGTGAGCAGTTCTTC. Translation gives CASTLAGGEQFF.

A few counts support this clonotype. The CDR3 sequence: CASSLTGTENQPQHF. In DNA form, the CDR3 reads TGTGCCAGCAGTTTAACCGGGACGGAGAATCAGCCCCAGCATTTT. V is TRBV28 and J is TRBJ1-5; tentatively, D is TRBD1 (5 bases). Trimming removed 2 bases at V and 4 bases at J, with 12 bases between. The CDR3 extends over 15 amino acids. CDR1 is MDHEN, CDR2 SYDVKM, per germline.

With respect to this clonotype: The junction shows a germline mismatch at one end, possibly a read error. The V and J genes are TRBV11-2 and TRBJ2-3, with a weak D call TRBD2 (6 bases). This CDR3 is 15 amino acids long. Germline lookup yields CDR1 SGHAT and CDR2 FQNNGV. Written as DNA, the CDR3 is TGTGCCAGCAGCTTAATTGCGGGACGAGCAGATATGCAGTATTTT. It specifies CASSLIAGRADMQYF.

The V gene is TRBV24-1, the J gene TRBJ2-1, with a weak D call TRBD2 (5 bases). V was cut by 4 bases and J by 1 base, with 10 bases left in between. The CDR3 runs to 15 residues. CDR1 and CDR2 (germline): KGHDR, SFDVKD. The CDR3 sequence is CATSDPAESYNEQFF. The CDR3 DNA follows: TGTGCCACCAGTGACCCAGCGGAATCCTACAATGAGCAGTTCTTC.

V usage is TRBV6-5 and J usage is TRBJ1-2; D unclear. The germline V and J ends were trimmed by 8 bases and 6 bases, with 16 bases remaining between them. Per germline, CDR1 MNHEY and CDR2 SVGAGI. CDR3 size: 13 residues. CDR3 amino acids: CASQLGPLNGYTF. The CDR3 DNA reads TGTGCCAGCCAGTTGGGTCCGCTAAATGGCTACACCTTC.

This clonotype was recorded at least ten times. This chain links TRBV5-1 with TRBJ2-5; perhaps TRBD2 as D (5 bases). Germline CDR1 is SGHRS and CDR2 is YFSETQ. V lost 0 bases, J lost 5 bases, and 8 bases lay in between. CDR3 length: 13 residues. DNA of the CDR3: TGCGCCAGCAGCTTGGAAGCGGAGGAGACCCAGTACTTC. This sequence encodes CASSLEAEETQYF.

This clonotype was recorded at least ten times. The chain combines TRBV6-1 with TRBJ2-7, with D perhaps matching TRBD1 or TRBD2 (5 bases each). This CDR3 has 15 residues. Germline-derived CDR1 and CDR2 are MNHNS and SASEGT. The V end was cut by 6 bases, the J end by 1 base, with 16 bases between. As DNA, the CDR3 is TGTGCCAGCAGGACCGGGACGGTGACATCCTACGAGCAGTACTTC. It specifies CASRTGTVTSYEQYF.

This chain uses TRBV7-2 with TRBJ2-3; D perhaps matches TRBD2 (6 bases). From germline, CDR1 is SGHTA and CDR2 FQGNSA. Trimming stripped 0 bases from V and 6 bases from J, with 19 bases between. The CDR3 spans 17 residues. In DNA, the CDR3 is TGTGCCAGCAGCTTAGCGGGTAGCGGCCCCTACGTGGATACGCAGTATTTT. This translates into CASSLAGSGPYVDTQYF.

The rearrangement links TRBV7-3 to TRBJ2-2, with TRBD1 matching over 9 bases. The CDR3 extends over 16 amino acids. The V segment lost 5 bases and the J segment 2 bases; nucleotides outside the gene matches: 6. The germline V gene encodes CDR1 SGHTA and CDR2 FQGTGA. CDR3 protein: CASSLPGQGNTGELFF. The CDR3, as DNA: TGTGCCAGCAGCCTACCGGGACAGGGAAACACCGGGGAGCTGTTTTTT. The whole variable domain, remainder taken from reference TRBV7-3 and TRBJ2-2, is GAGVSQTPSNKVTEKGKYVELRCDPISGHTALYWYRQSLGQGPEFLIYFQGTGAADDSGLPNDRFFAVRPEGSVSTLKIQRTERGDSAVYLCASSLPGQGNTGELFFGEGSRLTVL.

V is TRBV4-1 and J is TRBJ2-7, with TRBD2 matching over 7 bases. V shed 0 bases, J shed 5 bases, and the junction held 10 bases outside the gene matches. The CDR3 contains 16 residues. CDR1 MGHRA and CDR2 YSYEKL come from the germline V gene. CDR3 sequence reads: CASSQDGGVGRNEQYF. In DNA form, the CDR3 reads TGCGCCAGCAGCCAAGATGGGGGGGTGGGGAGGAACGAGCAGTACTTC.

The rearrangement links TRBV7-8 to TRBJ2-7, with 10 nucleotides matching TRBD1. This CDR3 comprises 16 residues. Per the germline V gene, CDR1 is SGHVS and CDR2 is FQNEAQ. The J segment lost 3 bases and the V segment lost 1 base, leaving 6 bases of the junction unmatched. The CDR3 spells CASSLVLRTGGYEQYF. CDR3 coding DNA: TGTGCCAGCAGCTTAGTACTCCGGACAGGGGGCTACGAGCAGTACTTC.

In its sample, this clonotype was seen many times. The chain employs TRBV24-1 and TRBJ2-3; D remains unclear. The V end was cut by 6 bases, the J end by 6 bases, with 6 bases between. This CDR3 contains 11 residues. Per germline, CDR1 KGHDR and CDR2 SFDVKD. This chain's CDR3 is CATSLWDTQYF. The CDR3 DNA reads TGTGCCACCAGTTTGTGGGATACGCAGTATTTT.

In its sample, this clonotype was seen many times. The chain recombines TRBV29-1 with TRBJ2-5; no reliable D call. V lost 6 bases and J 1 base, leaving 12 bases between the germline ends. Germline values: CDR1 SQVTM, CDR2 ANQGSEA. This CDR3 region has 13 residues. The CDR3 DNA sequence: TGCAGCGTCTGTCAGTTGGCCCAAGAGACCCAGTACTTC. Encoded protein: CSVCQLAQETQYF.

This clonotype was counted between two and nine times. V usage is TRBV5-1 and J usage is TRBJ2-5; no clear D. This CDR3 spans 14 amino acids. Per the germline V gene, CDR1 is SGHRS and CDR2 is YFSETQ. The V gene lost 1 base and the J gene lost 2 bases, with 9 bases spanning the gap. In nucleotides, the CDR3 is TGCGCCAGCAGCTTGATTACTAAACAAGAGACCCAGTACTTC. It encodes CASSLITKQETQYF.

For the CDR3, the DNA is TGCGCCAGCAGCCAAGAGGGATTAGATCGGGTTCAGTACTTC. It translates to CASSQEGLDRVQYF. The chain uses TRBV4-3 and TRBJ2-4; D gene unclear. Germline-derived CDR1 and CDR2 are LGHNA and YSLEER. The CDR3 runs 14 residues. V lost 0 bases, J lost 11 bases, and 14 bases lay in between.

V gene TRBV20-1 combines with J gene TRBJ2-3; the match to TRBD2 covers 10 bases. Trimming at V came to 6 bases and at J to 6 bases, leaving 12 bases not matched to a gene. CDR1 and CDR2 (germline): DFQATT, SNEGSKA (reference sequence). CDR3 length equals 15 residues. This CDR3 is CSALPTSGPRDTQYF. The DNA of the CDR3 is TGCAGTGCCCTACCGACTAGCGGGCCCCGGGATACGCAGTATTTT.

This clonotype was detected only a few times. The chain uses TRBV20-1 and TRBJ1-4; 10 nucleotides line up with TRBD1. With 6 bases clipped from V and 0 bases from J, the junction kept 7 bases outside the gene matches. This CDR3 spans 16 amino acids. Germline lookup yields CDR1 DFQATT and CDR2 SNEGSKA (reference sequence). This CDR3 is CSAGTGVTATNEKLFF. The CDR3 region has the DNA TGCAGTGCGGGGACAGGGGTAACGGCAACTAATGAAAAACTGTTTTTT.

This clonotype has only a few counts. CDR3 nucleotide sequence: TGTGCCAGCAGTTTCTATGTGAACACTGAAGCTTTCTTT. Its translation: CASSFYVNTEAFF. The rearrangement joins TRBV27 to TRBJ1-1; D remains ambiguous. This CDR3 comprises 13 residues. V lost 3 bases, J lost 0 bases, and 5 bases lay in between. Per the germline V gene, CDR1 is MNHEY and CDR2 is SMNVEV (reference sequence).

The chain carries TRBV12-3 or TRBV12-4 and TRBJ2-2, with D hard to call. There are 15 residues in the CDR3. V lost 1 base, J lost 5 bases, and 11 bases lay in between. CDR3 in amino acids: CASSLVGYWTGELFF. The CDR3, as DNA: TGTGCCAGCAGTTTAGTTGGCTATTGGACCGGGGAGCTGTTTTTT.

The chain links TRBV20-1 to TRBJ2-3; TRBD2 matches 9 bases. There are 15 residues in the CDR3. Germline trimming cut 3 bases from V and 0 bases from J; bases unmatched to any gene: 4. Looked up from germline, CDR1 is DFQATT and CDR2 is SNEGSKA (reference sequence). Written as DNA, the CDR3 is TGCAGTGCTAGGCTAGCGGGGTATAGCACAGATACGCAGTATTTT. The encoded protein is CSARLAGYSTDTQYF.

This clonotype was counted only a few times. The chain recombines TRBV5-1 with TRBJ1-3, with a possible D match to TRBD1 (5 bases). V was cut by 0 bases and J by 2 bases, with 12 bases left in between. Per the germline V gene, CDR1 is SGHRS and CDR2 is YFSETQ. The CDR3 consists of 16 residues. The CDR3 DNA is TGCGCCAGCAGCTTGGCCTGGCAGGGCCCTGGAAACACCATATATTTT. It codes for CASSLAWQGPGNTIYF.